A selection of T cell receptor beta chains follows, all from one sample in a study of PD-1 blockade in classical Hodgkin lymphoma. TCRdb's table, derived via immunoSEQ multiplex PCR, lists solely in-frame clones and lacks some. The data contain 30,000 to 35,000 clones, about 86% of them seen just once; the ten biggest clones take up around 0.79%. The sequenced sample was CD4+ T cells from blood, obtained before the fourth cycle of nivolumab. The source is a human donor with classical Hodgkin lymphoma. Both conserved end residues are part of each CDR3. The D gene is left open where the match is weak. Size values are once, few and many counts, or a class for expanded clones, and some rows have none.

d_gene: TRBD2
j_gene: TRBJ2-1
v_gene: TRBV7-2
abundance: once
CDR3aa: CASSLSGGVYNEQFF
CDR3nt: TGTGCCAGCAGCCTTAGCGGGGGGGTGTACAATGAGCAGTTCTTC

d_gene: -
j_gene: TRBJ1-2
v_gene: TRBV5-1
abundance: -
CDR3aa: CASSLDTFQVGYTF
CDR3nt: TGCGCCAGCAGCTTGGATACCTTCCAAGTTGGCTACACCTTC

d_gene: -
j_gene: TRBJ2-7
v_gene: TRBV6-1
abundance: -
CDR3aa: CASSDFHEQYF
CDR3nt: TGTGCCAGCAGTGATTTCCACGAGCAGTACTTC

d_gene: -
j_gene: TRBJ2-4
v_gene: TRBV30
abundance: -
CDR3aa: CAWSVGLAADIQYF
CDR3nt: TGTGCCTGGAGCGTAGGGCTAGCTGCGGACATTCAGTACTTC

d_gene: TRBD2
j_gene: TRBJ2-1
v_gene: TRBV7-2
abundance: -
CDR3aa: CASSSGTSGGAQNEQFF
CDR3nt: TGTGCCAGCAGCTCCGGGACTAGCGGGGGGGCCCAAAATGAGCAGTTCTTC

d_gene: -
j_gene: TRBJ1-5
v_gene: TRBV2
abundance: -
CDR3aa: CASIVRLDQPQHF
CDR3nt: TGTGCCAGCATCGTCAGGTTGGATCAGCCCCAGCATTTT

d_gene: TRBD1
j_gene: TRBJ2-1
v_gene: TRBV7-3
abundance: once
CDR3aa: CASSASQGAIPLSSYNEQFF
CDR3nt: TGTGCCAGCAGCGCCTCACAGGGGGCCATACCACTGAGCTCCTACAATGAGCAGTTCTTC

d_gene: TRBD1
j_gene: TRBJ1-6
v_gene: TRBV7-9
abundance: -
CDR3aa: CASSRKTGTGSSYNSPLHF
CDR3nt: TGTGCCAGCAGCCGAAAAACCGGGACAGGGAGCTCCTATAATTCACCCCTCCACTTT

d_gene: TRBD2
j_gene: TRBJ2-7
v_gene: TRBV6-5
abundance: -
CDR3aa: CASSYSSGGPYYEQYF
CDR3nt: TGTGCCAGCAGTTACTCATCGGGGGGGCCTTACTACGAGCAGTACTTC

d_gene: TRBD2
j_gene: TRBJ2-5
v_gene: TRBV7-3
abundance: -
CDR3aa: CASSLAGGLEETQYF
CDR3nt: TGTGCCAGCAGCTTAGCGGGGGGGCTGGAAGAGACCCAGTACTTC

d_gene: -
j_gene: TRBJ1-5
v_gene: TRBV4-3
abundance: -
CDR3aa: CASSQQDRAGQPQHF
CDR3nt: TGCGCCAGCAGCCAGCAAGACAGAGCGGGACAGCCCCAGCATTTT

d_gene: -
j_gene: TRBJ2-2
v_gene: TRBV7-2
abundance: once
CDR3aa: CASSFSHTGELFF
CDR3nt: TGTGCCAGCAGCTTTTCACACACCGGGGAGCTGTTTTTT

d_gene: TRBD2
j_gene: TRBJ2-1
v_gene: TRBV29-1
abundance: -
CDR3aa: CSVKLAGLPSYNEQFF
CDR3nt: TGCAGCGTCAAACTAGCGGGGCTCCCCTCCTACAATGAGCAGTTCTTC

d_gene: -
j_gene: TRBJ2-5
v_gene: TRBV7-3
abundance: few
CDR3aa: CASRKQGERETQYF
CDR3nt: TGTGCCAGCAGGAAACAGGGTGAGCGAGAGACCCAGTACTTC

d_gene: -
j_gene: TRBJ2-7
v_gene: TRBV2
abundance: -
CDR3aa: CASTQRWTNIYEQYF
CDR3nt: TGTGCCAGCACCCAAAGGTGGACAAACATCTACGAGCAGTACTTC

d_gene: TRBD1
j_gene: TRBJ2-2
v_gene: TRBV7-9
abundance: -
CDR3aa: CASGGRGLSTGELFF
CDR3nt: TGTGCCAGCGGCGGAAGGGGGCTATCAACCGGGGAGCTGTTTTTT

d_gene: -
j_gene: TRBJ1-3
v_gene: TRBV9
abundance: -
CDR3aa: CASSSDRPENTIYF
CDR3nt: TGTGCCAGCAGCTCGGACAGACCGGAAAACACCATATATTTT

d_gene: -
j_gene: TRBJ2-7
v_gene: TRBV30
abundance: -
CDR3aa: CAWTLNSGSYEQYF
CDR3nt: TGTGCCTGGACCTTAAATTCGGGGTCCTACGAGCAGTACTTC

d_gene: -
j_gene: TRBJ1-1
v_gene: TRBV5-6
abundance: once
CDR3aa: CASSPQGYNTEAFF
CDR3nt: TGTGCCAGCAGCCCTCAGGGTTATAACACTGAAGCTTTCTTT

d_gene: -
j_gene: TRBJ2-3
v_gene: TRBV11-2
abundance: -
CDR3aa: CASSTRSSTDTQYF
CDR3nt: TGTGCCAGCAGCACCCGGTCTTCCACAGATACGCAGTATTTT

d_gene: -
j_gene: TRBJ1-6
v_gene: TRBV2
abundance: -
CDR3aa: CASTSAGSPGRPLHF
CDR3nt: TGTGCCAGCACTTCCGCGGGATCCCCCGGCCGACCCCTCCACTTT

d_gene: TRBD2
j_gene: TRBJ2-5
v_gene: TRBV4-3
abundance: -
CDR3aa: CASSQDSGLAAETQYF
CDR3nt: TGCGCCAGCAGCCAAGACTCGGGACTAGCGGCAGAGACCCAGTACTTC

d_gene: -
j_gene: TRBJ1-5
v_gene: TRBV2
abundance: -
CDR3aa: CASCLRADHNQPQHF
CDR3nt: TGTGCCAGCTGCCTCCGAGCAGACCACAATCAGCCCCAGCATTTT

d_gene: TRBD2
j_gene: TRBJ2-5
v_gene: TRBV6-1
abundance: -
CDR3aa: CASSRDGGETQYF
CDR3nt: TGTGCCAGCAGCCGGGACGGGGGGGAGACCCAGTACTTC

d_gene: TRBD2
j_gene: TRBJ2-2
v_gene: TRBV4-2
abundance: -
CDR3aa: CASSHDLAGPITGELFF
CDR3nt: TGTGCCAGCAGCCACGACCTAGCGGGTCCTATCACCGGGGAGCTGTTTTTT

d_gene: TRBD1
j_gene: TRBJ2-7
v_gene: TRBV10-3
abundance: -
CDR3aa: CAISGTGGYEQYF
CDR3nt: TGTGCCATCTCAGGGACAGGGGGTTACGAGCAGTACTTC

d_gene: TRBD2
j_gene: TRBJ2-1
v_gene: TRBV29-1
abundance: -
CDR3aa: CSVRLGGSNEQFF
CDR3nt: TGCAGCGTTCGCCTCGGGGGGAGCAATGAGCAGTTCTTC

d_gene: -
j_gene: TRBJ1-2
v_gene: TRBV7-9
abundance: -
CDR3aa: CASSLLAGTYGYTF
CDR3nt: TGTGCCAGCAGCTTATTGGCAGGGACCTATGGCTACACCTTC

d_gene: -
j_gene: TRBJ1-5
v_gene: TRBV28
abundance: -
CDR3aa: CASSLDSNQPQHF
CDR3nt: TGTGCCAGCAGTCTGGATAGCAATCAGCCCCAGCATTTT

d_gene: TRBD2
j_gene: TRBJ2-7
v_gene: TRBV5-1
abundance: once
CDR3aa: CASSLGGGPSYEQYF
CDR3nt: TGCGCCAGCAGCTTGGGCGGGGGGCCCTCCTACGAGCAGTACTTC

d_gene: -
j_gene: TRBJ1-4
v_gene: TRBV5-6
abundance: -
CDR3aa: CASSLSLSGPNEKLFF
CDR3nt: TGTGCCAGCAGCTTGTCCCTATCGGGCCCTAATGAAAAACTGTTTTTT

d_gene: -
j_gene: TRBJ1-2
v_gene: TRBV5-6
abundance: -
CDR3aa: CASSLADGARYGYTF
CDR3nt: TGTGCCAGCAGCTTGGCCGACGGGGCTAGGTATGGCTACACCTTC

d_gene: TRBD1
j_gene: TRBJ2-2
v_gene: TRBV7-9
abundance: few
CDR3aa: CASSSRTGVSTGELFF
CDR3nt: TGTGCCAGCAGCTCTCGGACAGGAGTAAGCACCGGGGAGCTGTTTTTT

d_gene: -
j_gene: TRBJ2-7
v_gene: TRBV5-1
abundance: -
CDR3aa: CASSPAVGAPYEQYF
CDR3nt: TGCGCCAGCAGCCCAGCCGTTGGGGCCCCCTACGAGCAGTACTTC

d_gene: -
j_gene: TRBJ1-1
v_gene: TRBV13
abundance: -
CDR3aa: CASSLDLGGRTEAFF
CDR3nt: TGTGCCAGCAGCCTCGACCTGGGGGGAAGGACTGAAGCTTTCTTT

d_gene: TRBD1
j_gene: TRBJ2-1
v_gene: TRBV5-1
abundance: -
CDR3aa: CASRDRGGNEQFF
CDR3nt: TGCGCCAGTCGGGACAGGGGAGGGAATGAGCAGTTCTTC

d_gene: -
j_gene: TRBJ2-2
v_gene: TRBV7-2
abundance: few
CDR3aa: CASSLILSTGELFF
CDR3nt: TGTGCCAGCAGCTTAATCCTTTCCACCGGGGAGCTGTTTTTT

d_gene: TRBD1
j_gene: TRBJ1-2
v_gene: TRBV6-5
abundance: -
CDR3aa: CASSLTGGYGYTF
CDR3nt: TGTGCCAGCAGCCTGACAGGGGGCTATGGCTACACCTTC